A single sample is the source of the 17 T cell receptor beta chains below, sequenced in a study of cytotoxic CD8 clonotypes in ibrutinib-treated CLL. Sequenced by immunoSEQ multiplex PCR; TCRdb stores in-frame clones only, minus some. The sample has roughly 200,000 clones; over 55% are singletons. The sample consisted of PBMCs, taken after 24 months of ibrutinib treatment. These receptor sequences come from a human donor with chronic lymphocytic leukemia.

Only one count was recorded for this clone. J is TRBJ2-3 and V is TRBV9; the match to TRBD2 covers 8 bases. The J segment lost 5 bases and the V segment lost 4 bases, leaving 6 bases of the junction unmatched. The CDR3 totals 14 residues. Germline CDR1 and CDR2: SGDLS and YYNGEE. CDR3 residues: CASSRAGVVDTQYF. CDR3 nucleotide sequence: TGTGCCAGCAGCCGAGCGGGAGTTGTAGATACGCAGTATTTT.

The genes are TRBV19 and TRBJ2-5; 8 nucleotides line up with TRBD1. Trimming cost V 4 bases and J 5 bases; bases outside gene matches: 3. Germline CDR1 LNHDA, CDR2 SQIVND (reference sequence). The CDR3 length is 13 residues. CDR3 DNA: TGTGCCAGTAGTACAGGGGGCTGGGAGACCCAGTACTTC. It codes for CASSTGGWETQYF. The complete variable domain, with remaining parts taken from reference TRBV19 and TRBJ2-5, reads DGGITQSPKYLFRKEGQNVTLSCEQNLNHDAMYWYRQDPGQGLRLIYYSQIVNDFQKGDIAEGYSVSREKKESFPLTVTSAQKNPTAFYLCASSTGGWETQYFGPGTRLLVL.

The rearrangement uses TRBV7-9 and TRBJ1-2; 8 bases are shared with TRBD1. The germline gives CDR1 SEHNR, CDR2 FQNEAQ (reference sequence). V lost 5 bases and J lost 5; bases outside the gene matches: 10. This CDR3 is 15 amino acids long. The CDR3 here is CASSHDRGGGYGYTF. CDR3 nucleotides: TGTGCCAGCAGCCACGACAGGGGAGGGGGATATGGCTACACCTTC.

The gene calls are TRBV18 and TRBJ2-7; a possible D gene is TRBD2 (6 bases). The CDR3 covers 16 residues. Per the germline V gene, CDR1 is KGHSH and CDR2 is LQKENI. The V end was cut by 0 bases, the J end by 4 bases, with 16 bases between. CDR3 in DNA: TGTGCCAGCTCACCACCCGGGAGTCGTCGAGGTTACGAGCAGTACTTC. It translates to CASSPPGSRRGYEQYF. Full variable domain (missing parts from reference TRBV18 and TRBJ2-7): NAGVMQNPRHLVRRRGQEARLRCSPMKGHSHVYWYRQLPEEGLKFMVYLQKENIIDESGMPKERFSAEFPKEGPSILRIQQVVRGDSAAYFCASSPPGSRRGYEQYFGPGTRLTVT.

V gene TRBV5-6 combines with J gene TRBJ1-1; D remains ambiguous. The CDR3 is 14 amino acids. The germline V gene encodes CDR1 SGHDT and CDR2 YYEEEE. Trimming removed 4 bases from V and 4 bases from J, with 14 bases in between. This CDR3 is CASSPRRVSTEAFF. The CDR3 DNA is TGTGCCAGCAGCCCTAGGAGGGTGAGCACTGAAGCTTTCTTT.

The rearrangement joins TRBV7-9 to TRBJ2-5, with a tentative D call TRBD1 (6 bases). Looked up from germline, CDR1 is SEHNR and CDR2 is FQNEAQ (reference sequence). The CDR3 extends over 16 amino acids. Trimming shortened V by 5 bases and J by 1 base, and 17 bases separated the two germline ends. CDR3 in DNA: TGTGCCAGCAGCAAAATCGGACAGCTTACCCAAGAGACCCAGTACTTC. It encodes CASSKIGQLTQETQYF. The full variable domain, rest sourced from reference TRBV7-9 and TRBJ2-5, is DTGVSQNPRHKITKRGQNVTFRCDPISEHNRLYWYRQTLGQGPEFLTYFQNEAQLEKSRLLSDRFSAERPKGSFSTLEIQRTEQGDSAMYLCASSKIGQLTQETQYFGPGTRLLVL.

J is TRBJ2-5 and V is TRBV4-3, with 8 bases aligning to TRBD2. The CDR3 covers 17 residues. Germline loops: CDR1 LGHNA, CDR2 YSLEER. V gave up 0 bases and J gave up 5 bases; unmatched junction bases: 11. The CDR3 DNA reads TGCGCCAGCAGCCAAGATTTGGGAAGCGGGAGTAGGGAGACCCAGTACTTC. It translates to CASSQDLGSGSRETQYF.

The V gene is TRBV13, the J gene TRBJ2-7; no clear D. With 0 bases removed from V and 0 bases from J, the gap between germline ends came to 3 bases. The CDR3 has 13 residues. Germline CDR1 and CDR2: PRHDT and FYEKMQ (reference sequence). The CDR3 region has the DNA TGTGCCAGCAGCTTAGGGACCTCCTACGAGCAGTACTTC. Amino acids: CASSLGTSYEQYF.

The V call is TRBV4-1, the J call TRBJ2-2; D uncertain. Germline V gives CDR1 MGHRA, CDR2 YSYEKL. V dropped 3 bases and J dropped 4 bases, with 9 bases sitting between them. The CDR3 runs to 14 residues. CDR3 coding DNA: TGCGCCAGCAGCCAGCTTGAGGTCACCGGGGAGCTGTTTTTT. Protein sequence: CASSQLEVTGELFF.

V and J are TRBV5-5 and TRBJ1-2; D may be TRBD1 (5 bases). There are 15 residues in the CDR3. The V end was cut by 1 base, the J end by 0 bases, with 10 bases between. Germline assignment: CDR1 SGHKS and CDR2 YYEKEE (reference sequence). The CDR3 sequence is CASSLSGATNYGYTF. DNA of the CDR3: TGTGCCAGCAGCTTGAGTGGGGCTACTAACTATGGCTACACCTTC.

V is TRBV29-1 and J is TRBJ1-5; 9 bases are a match to TRBD1. This CDR3 is 13 amino acids long. CDR1 and CDR2 (germline): SQVTM, ANQGSEA. Trimming took 6 bases from V and 6 from J; bases not matched to a gene: 6. The CDR3 here is CSVAGTGSQPQHF. The CDR3, as DNA: TGCAGCGTCGCCGGGACAGGGAGTCAGCCCCAGCATTTT.

V usage is TRBV27 and J usage is TRBJ2-4; 12 bases line up with TRBD2. The trim removed 5 bases at V and 7 bases at J, leaving 6 bases unmatched. The V gene's germline CDR1 is MNHEY and CDR2 SMNVEV (reference sequence). The CDR3 has 15 residues. The CDR3 DNA reads TGTGCCAGCAGTCCAAGGACTAGCGGGACCAACATTCAGTACTTC. It specifies CASSPRTSGTNIQYF.

This clone was observed a handful of times. The chain links TRBV28 to TRBJ2-7, with D tentatively TRBD2 (5 bases). The CDR3 sequence is 14 residues long. Trimming took off 1 base at V and 1 base at J, with 8 bases between the two ends. Germline V gene lookup returns CDR1 MDHEN and CDR2 SYDVKM. CDR3 sequence reads: CASSLYRGSYEQYF. The DNA for the CDR3 is TGTGCCAGCAGTTTATACCGGGGTTCCTACGAGCAGTACTTC.

CDR3 bases: TGTGCCAGCAGCCAAGGAGAGGGTCGTGGCTACACCTTC. This sequence encodes CASSQGEGRGYTF. V and J are TRBV14 and TRBJ1-2; D unresolved. The V end was cut by 1 base, the J end by 7 bases, with 10 bases between. Germline lookup yields CDR1 SGHDN and CDR2 FVKESK. The CDR3 consists of 13 residues.

The rearrangement links TRBV6-5 to TRBJ1-2; D perhaps matches TRBD1 (5 bases). The CDR3 is made up of 14 amino acids. Between the trimmed V and J ends, which lost 5 bases and 5 bases, there was a span of 15 bases. Germline assignment: CDR1 MNHEY and CDR2 SVGAGI. CDR3 amino acids: CASSALGPSYGYTF. CDR3 nucleotides: TGTGCCAGCAGTGCCTTGGGGCCGTCATATGGCTACACCTTC.

The table lists this clone with a few counts. The rearrangement uses TRBV9 and TRBJ2-2, with 9 bases lining up with TRBD2. This CDR3 region has 16 residues. V lost 0 bases, J lost 7 bases, and 7 bases stayed unmatched. From germline, CDR1 is SGDLS and CDR2 YYNGEE. The CDR3 bases are TGTGCCAGCAGCGTAGGTCGCGGGAGGGTCAACGGGGAGCTGTTTTTT. The encoded protein is CASSVGRGRVNGELFF. Complete variable domain (other parts from reference TRBV9 and TRBJ2-2): DSGVTQTPKHLITATGQRVTLRCSPRSGDLSVYWYQQSLDQGLQFLIQYYNGEERAKGNILERFSAQQFPDLHSELNLSSLELGDSALYFCASSVGRGRVNGELFFGEGSRLTVL.

This clone was observed a few times. This chain uses TRBV5-6 with TRBJ1-2; the D is unclear. The V end was cut by 0 bases, the J end by 4 bases, with 4 bases between. CDR3 length: 12 residues. Germline values: CDR1 SGHDT, CDR2 YYEEEE. CDR3 sequence: CASSLVSYGYTF. CDR3 nucleotide sequence: TGTGCCAGCAGCTTGGTCTCCTATGGCTACACCTTC.